Presented here are 3 T cell receptor beta chains from one specimen sequenced in a study of T cell responses to AZD1222 COVID-19 vaccine. Data came from immunoSEQ multiplex PCR; TCRdb stores just in-frame clones and leaves some out. The table has 150,000 to 200,000 clones, approximately 86% seen once. Specimen: peripheral blood, collected on day 0 of AZD1222 vaccination. The receptor source for this set is an adult in good health.

This clone was recorded only once. The rearrangement links TRBV6-2 or TRBV6-3 to TRBJ2-3; 9 nucleotides agree with TRBD2. CDR3 length: 18 amino acids. Per the germline V gene, CDR1 is MNHEY and CDR2 is SVGEGT. J was trimmed by 5 bases and V by 2 bases; bases with no gene match: 14. In DNA, the CDR3 is TGTGCCAGCAGTTACGGTATCGGCGGGGGGGCCTCACAAGATACGCAGTATTTT. Translation gives CASSYGIGGGASQDTQYF.

This clone is a singleton in its sample. The V and J genes are TRBV5-1 and TRBJ2-1; the match to TRBD1 covers 8 bases. This CDR3 region has 16 residues. The trim removed 1 base at V and 2 bases at J, leaving 5 bases unmatched. The germline CDR1 and CDR2 sequences are SGHRS and YFSETQ. This CDR3 is CASSLRDRGPYNEQFF. The CDR3 bases are TGCGCCAGCAGCTTGAGAGACAGGGGTCCCTACAATGAGCAGTTCTTC.

The genes are TRBV27 and TRBJ2-2; perhaps TRBD2 as D (5 bases). This CDR3 is built from 15 residues. Germline V gives CDR1 MNHEY, CDR2 SMNVEV (reference sequence). The germline V and J ends were trimmed by 1 base and 6 bases, with 12 bases remaining between them. The CDR3 DNA reads as TGTGCCAGCAGTTTATATGCAAACGGGGCCGGGGAGCTGTTTTTT. This gives the protein CASSLYANGAGELFF.